This T cell receptor beta chain emerged from a study of beta chain features in type 1 diabetes. Notes on the study in general: The study found moderately but significantly shorter TCRB CDR3s in all four CD4+ subsets of Type 1 diabetes patients. There was a possibility that cDNA sequencing over-represented cells with high TCR expression. Insertions were fewer and deletions more numerous at VDJ junctions in type 1 diabetes patients.

This clone was seen a handful of times. Its antigen is unknown. The authors reverse transcribed all of the isolated RNA, so sequencing captured expressed TCRB transcripts. TCRdb's table, derived via immunoSEQ multiplex PCR, lists solely in-frame clones and lacks some. The sample records about 660,000 clones, over 11% being singletons. Losses at the gene ends were 2 bases for V and 8 bases for J; bases not matched to a gene: 13. The germline V gene has CDR1 GTSNPN and CDR2 SVGIG (reference sequence). The CDR3 spans 15 residues. This sequence joins TRBV30 and TRBJ1-2; 8 bases line up with TRBD1. Material for sequencing was naive CD4+ T cells from blood. This sequence was found in a man younger than 30 with type 1 diabetes. The CDR3 loop is CAWSQTTGALEGYTF. The CDR3 nucleotides read TGTGCCTGGAGTCAAACGACAGGGGCGCTTGAGGGCTACACCTTC.